A selection of T cell receptor beta chains follows, all from one sample in a study of Ad26.COV2.S vaccination and SARS-CoV-2 variants. Libraries were prepared by immunoSEQ multiplex PCR; TCRdb keeps only in-frame clonotypes and omits some of them. The sample lists 380,000 or so clones, about 87% occurring once. The material was peripheral blood, obtained in a trial of Ad26.COV2.S vaccine versus placebo. All receptors come from a person between 18 and 59 years old who received the Ad26.COV2.S COVID-19 vaccine or a placebo. CDR3s include the opening cysteine and the closing phenylalanine or tryptophan. D genes are given only for firm matches. For some rows the clone size is stated as once, few or many, or as a class when expanded; others skip it.

size	V	J	length	D	CDR3	DNA
NA	TRBV30	TRBJ2-2	13	NA	CAWSDLTPGELFF	TGTGCCTGGAGTGACCTTACTCCCGGGGAGCTGTTTTTT
NA	TRBV28	TRBJ2-7	13	NA	CASSYRGGYEQYF	TGTGCCAGCAGCTACAGGGGGGGCTACGAGCAGTACTTC
NA	TRBV19	TRBJ1-3	15	TRBD1	CASRTSTGVGNTIYF	TGTGCCAGTAGAACTTCTACAGGGGTAGGAAACACCATATATTTT
NA	TRBV11-2	TRBJ2-6	15	NA	CASSSLRGGANVLTF	TGTGCCAGCAGCTCCCTCCGGGGGGGGGCCAACGTCCTGACTTTC
NA	TRBV28	TRBJ1-2	14	TRBD1	CASITAGQFYGYTF	TGTGCCAGCATTACGGCGGGACAGTTCTATGGCTACACCTTC
NA	TRBV7-8	TRBJ2-2	13	NA	CASSLVSIGELFF	TGTGCCAGCAGCTTAGTATCTATCGGGGAGCTGTTTTTT
NA	TRBV15	TRBJ2-5	15	NA	CATSELSNSQETQYF	TGTGCCACCAGCGAGTTGTCTAACAGTCAAGAGACCCAGTACTTC
NA	TRBV4-2	TRBJ2-1	15	NA	CASSQEKSSYNEQFF	TGTGCCAGCAGCCAAGAAAAGAGCTCCTACAATGAGCAGTTCTTC
NA	TRBV5-1	TRBJ2-5	15	TRBD1	CASSSTGTLLETQYF	TGCGCCAGCAGCTCGACAGGGACCCTCTTGGAGACCCAGTACTTC
NA	TRBV7-9	TRBJ2-5	14	TRBD1	CASSRPGQQETQYF	TGTGCCAGCAGCCGGCCGGGACAGCAAGAGACCCAGTACTTC
NA	TRBV18	TRBJ2-1	17	TRBD2	CASSPLPSGRTYNEQFF	TGTGCCAGCTCACCATTGCCTAGCGGGCGCACTTACAATGAGCAGTTCTTC
few	TRBV2	TRBJ2-7	10	NA	CASQTQEQYF	TGTGCCAGTCAAACACAGGAGCAGTACTTC
NA	TRBV30	TRBJ2-7	18	TRBD2	CASMRTSGFKGSSYEQYF	TGTGCCTCCATGCGGACTAGCGGGTTCAAAGGGAGCTCCTACGAGCAGTACTTC
NA	TRBV9	TRBJ1-3	15	NA	CASSVGAVSGNTIYF	TGTGCCAGCAGCGTAGGGGCAGTCTCTGGAAACACCATATATTTT
NA	TRBV10-3	TRBJ2-3	14	NA	CAISSRQSLDTQYF	TGTGCCATCAGTTCGAGACAGTCTCTTGATACGCAGTATTTT
NA	TRBV6-1	TRBJ1-2	14	NA	CASSEAMRRHGYTF	TGTGCCAGCAGTGAAGCTATGAGACGGCATGGCTACACCTTC
NA	TRBV3-1/TRBV3-2	TRBJ2-6	13	NA	CASSQTGANVLTF	TGTGCCAGCAGCCAGACTGGGGCCAACGTCCTGACTTTC
once	TRBV12-5	TRBJ2-5	14	TRBD1	CASGLGTGQETQYF	TGTGCTAGTGGTTTGGGGACAGGACAAGAGACCCAGTACTTC
NA	TRBV7-2	TRBJ2-4	17	TRBD1	CASSLAGTGNVGNIQYF	TGTGCCAGCAGCTTGGCAGGGACAGGGAATGTCGGAAACATTCAGTACTTC
NA	TRBV7-9	TRBJ2-6	16	NA	CASSGSTSSGANVLTF	TGTGCCAGCAGCGGCTCCACCAGCTCTGGGGCCAACGTCCTGACTTTC
NA	TRBV5-1	TRBJ1-4	15	NA	CASSLAVRNNEKLFF	TGCGCCAGCAGCTTGGCCGTACGGAATAATGAAAAACTGTTTTTT
NA	TRBV5-4	TRBJ2-7	14	TRBD2	CASSPNGGGYEQYF	TGTGCCAGCAGTCCGAATGGGGGGGGATACGAGCAGTACTTC
NA	TRBV7-9	TRBJ1-1	14	NA	CASSSQNPGTEAFF	TGTGCCAGCAGCTCTCAGAACCCCGGCACTGAAGCTTTCTTT